This note documents a single T cell receptor beta chain sequence. These data originate in a study of beta chain features in type 1 diabetes. Reverse transcription of all isolated RNA meant that expressed TCRB transcripts were sequenced. TCRdb's copy holds only in-frame clones and misses some; the assay was immunoSEQ multiplex PCR. Of about 370,000 clones listed, approximately 16% are singletons. Sample: naive CD4+ T cells from blood. The TCR sequence derives from a woman between 18 and 29 years old in good health.

CDR3 DNA sequence: TGTGCCAGCAGCCAGACTAGCGGGAGGTTTGAGACCCAGTACTTC. Amino acid sequence: CASSQTSGRFETQYF. The J gene is TRBJ2-5, the V gene TRBV28; 13 bases fit TRBD2. V was clipped by 6 bases and J by 5 bases; unmatched bases: 6. Germline CDR1 and CDR2: MDHEN and SYDVKM. The CDR3 consists of 15 residues.